This paragraph covers one T cell receptor (beta chain) sequence. Its antigen remains unidentified. It has no much larger one-base neighbor in the sample; base qualities were not kept. This entry is derived from a study of T-cell reconstitution after alpha-beta-depleted transplantation in children (dated by TCRdb to about 2016). For the wider study: The study quantitatively tracked T-cell immune reconstitution after TCRalphabeta/CD19-depleted allogeneic hematopoietic cell transplantation in children using TCR repertoire profiling. The full study reports these points: Over subsequent months, a decline in hyperexpanded clone frequencies was noted, and after one year, T-cell counts and TCRbeta diversity were mostly ascribed to newly produced T cells. About two months after transplant, the apparently early recovery of alphabetaT-cell counts reportedly depended on just several hundred clones that had expanded rapidly and came from non-depleted graft cells. In some patients, the high TCRbeta diversity seen at day 60 was put down to recipient T cells and intrathymic progenitors that had survived conditioning.

Library preparation was by PCR. The reads were generated on an Illumina HiSeq 2500. TCR library preparation used molecular barcoding, with unique molecular identifiers applied to normalize quantification of the TCRbeta repertoire. The public sequencing data were trimmed at Q25 with fastp and processed into clonotypes with MiXCR by TCRdb, which kept only in-frame beta chains. Each CDR3 protein appears once, grouped with its most common genes and DNA. The table for this sample lists approximately 650,000 distinct CDR3 sequences; around 13% of them were counted only once. 0.79% of the sample rests with the top ten. The germline V gene (reference sequence) sets CDR1 to DFQATT and CDR2 to SNEGSKA. The CDR3 has 17 amino acids, counting the end cysteine and phenylalanine. The kept DNA is CDR3 alone, 51 bases in frame from the first base. Cut back by 3 bases and 8 bases, the V and J ends lie 26 bases apart.

The treatment or condition label on this specimen signifies: allogeneic hematopoietic cell transplantation with graft depleted of TCRalphabeta T cells and CD19 B cells. TCRalphabeta/CD19-depleted allogeneic hematopoietic cell grafts were given to the transplant recipients, all of whom were children. This chain is built from TRBV20-1 and TRBJ2-1, with the D call perhaps TRBD1 or TRBD2, as 5 bases match in each case. This specimen consisted of PBMCs, obtained before TCRalphabeta/CD19-depleted stem cell transplant. The receptor was isolated from a girl between 2 and 10 years old with congenital amegakaryocytic thrombocytopenia, due to receive a stem cell transplant. The CDR3 amino acid sequence is: CSASAGSGGLARYEQFF. The DNA sequence is TGCAGTGCTAGCGCAGGGAGCGGCGGGCTAGCCCGCTATGAGCAGTTCTTC.